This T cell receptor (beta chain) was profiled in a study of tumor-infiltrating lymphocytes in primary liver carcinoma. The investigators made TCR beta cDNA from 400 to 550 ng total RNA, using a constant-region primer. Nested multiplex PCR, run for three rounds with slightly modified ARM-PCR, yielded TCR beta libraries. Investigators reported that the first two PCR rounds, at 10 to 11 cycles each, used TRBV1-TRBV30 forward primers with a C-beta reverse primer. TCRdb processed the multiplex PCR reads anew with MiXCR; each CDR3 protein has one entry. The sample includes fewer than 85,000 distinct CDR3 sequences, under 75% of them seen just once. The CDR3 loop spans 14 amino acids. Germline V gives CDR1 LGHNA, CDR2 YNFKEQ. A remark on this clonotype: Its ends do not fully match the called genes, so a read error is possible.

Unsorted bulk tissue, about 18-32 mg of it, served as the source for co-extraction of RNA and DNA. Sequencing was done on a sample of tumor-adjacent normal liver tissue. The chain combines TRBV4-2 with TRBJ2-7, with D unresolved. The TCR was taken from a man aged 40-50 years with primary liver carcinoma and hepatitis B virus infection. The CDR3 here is CASNQETAVYEQYF. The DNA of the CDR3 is TGTGCCAGCAACCAAGAAACAGCAGTCTATGAGCAGTACTTC.